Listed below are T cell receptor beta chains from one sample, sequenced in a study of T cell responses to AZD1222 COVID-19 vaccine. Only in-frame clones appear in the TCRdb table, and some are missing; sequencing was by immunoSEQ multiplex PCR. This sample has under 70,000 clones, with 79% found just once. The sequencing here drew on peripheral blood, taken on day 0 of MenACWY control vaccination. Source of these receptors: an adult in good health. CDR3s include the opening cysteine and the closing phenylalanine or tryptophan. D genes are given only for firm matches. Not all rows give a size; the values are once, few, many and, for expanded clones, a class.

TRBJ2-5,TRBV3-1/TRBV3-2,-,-,TGTGCCAGCAGCCAAGAGCCCACTAAAGAGACCCAGTACTTC,CASSQEPTKETQYF
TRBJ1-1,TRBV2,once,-,TGTGCCAGCAGTGGGGTAGGATTGGATGAAGCTTTCTTT,CASSGVGLDEAFF
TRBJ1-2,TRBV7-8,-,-,TGTGCCAGCAGCTTACCAGGGGTGGATTACTATGGCTACACCTTC,CASSLPGVDYYGYTF
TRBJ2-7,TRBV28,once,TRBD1,TGTGCCAGCAGTGAGACAGGGACAGGGGGCGGCGAGCAGTACTTC,CASSETGTGGGEQYF
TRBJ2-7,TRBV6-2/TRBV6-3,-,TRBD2,TGTGCCAGCAGCCATAGCGGGACGACCTACGAGCAGTACTTC,CASSHSGTTYEQYF
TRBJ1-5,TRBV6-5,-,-,TGTGCCAGCAGCATGGCCAGAGCTTCAAATCAGCCCCAGCATTTT,CASSMARASNQPQHF
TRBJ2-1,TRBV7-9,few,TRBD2,TGTGCCAGCAGCGTTAGCGGGAGGCCCCATCAGTTCTTC,CASSVSGRPHQFF
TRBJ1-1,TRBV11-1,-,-,TGTGCCAGCAGCCCACGGACAGTTAACACTGAAGCTTTCTTT,CASSPRTVNTEAFF
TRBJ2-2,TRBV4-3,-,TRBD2,TGCGCCAGCAGCCACCTAGCGGGGGGGCGCACCGGGGAGCTGTTTTTT,CASSHLAGGRTGELFF
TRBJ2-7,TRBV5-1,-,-,TGCGCCAGCGGCCGAGACGGCGACCGGAACGAGCAGTACTTC,CASGRDGDRNEQYF
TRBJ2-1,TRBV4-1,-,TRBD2,TGCGCCAGCAGGCAAGAAAAACTAGCGGGATCGAGAGAGCAGTTCTTC,CASRQEKLAGSREQFF
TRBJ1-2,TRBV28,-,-,TGTGCCAGCAGTGAGACGGGGGACTATGGCTACACCTTC,CASSETGDYGYTF
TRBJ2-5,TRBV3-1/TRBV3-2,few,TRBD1,TGTGCCAGCAGCCTCCGGGACAGGGGGCAAGAGACCCAGTACTTC,CASSLRDRGQETQYF
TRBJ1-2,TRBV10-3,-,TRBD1,TGTGCCATCACTCGGGACAGGGGCTATGGCTACACCTTC,CAITRDRGYGYTF
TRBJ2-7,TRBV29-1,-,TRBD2,TGCAGCGTTGAATCCGGGACTAGCGTCCCCTACGAGCAGTACTTC,CSVESGTSVPYEQYF
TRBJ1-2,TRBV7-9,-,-,TGTGCCAGCAGCTTAGCGGGAAACTATGGCTACACCTTC,CASSLAGNYGYTF
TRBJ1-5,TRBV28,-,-,TGTGCCAGCAGTCCCCGACAAGGGCTACCCTGGGATCAGCCCCAGCATTTT,CASSPRQGLPWDQPQHF
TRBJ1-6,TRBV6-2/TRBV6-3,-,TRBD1,TGTGCCAGCAGCTCCACCGAGACAGGGAGGTGGAATTCACCCCTCCACTTT,CASSSTETGRWNSPLHF
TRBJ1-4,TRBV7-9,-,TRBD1,TGTGCCAGCAGCCCCCCCGGGGGACAGCTTACGGAACTGTTTTTT,CASSPPGGQLTELFF
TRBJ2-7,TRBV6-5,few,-,TGTGCCAGCAGGATACAGCTCGGGGACTACGAGCAGTACTTC,CASRIQLGDYEQYF
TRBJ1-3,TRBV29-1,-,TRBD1,TGCAGCGTTTCGGAGAGGGGGCCCTCTGGAAACACCATATATTTT,CSVSERGPSGNTIYF
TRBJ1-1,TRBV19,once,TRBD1,TGTGCCAGTAGTAAGACAGGGGTGAACACTGAAGCTTTCTTT,CASSKTGVNTEAFF
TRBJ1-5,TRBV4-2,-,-,TGTGCCAGCAGCCAAGGGGACGGATTGGGCAATCAGCCCCAGCATTTT,CASSQGDGLGNQPQHF
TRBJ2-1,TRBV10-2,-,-,TGCGCCAGCAGTGAGACAGTGCTCGGGAATGAGCAGTTCTTC,CASSETVLGNEQFF
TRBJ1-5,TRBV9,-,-,TGTGCCAGCAGCGTAGAGGGGCGGCAGCCCCAGCATTTT,CASSVEGRQPQHF
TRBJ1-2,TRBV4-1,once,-,TGCGCCAGCAGCCGCTTAAGAGGACAATCCGCTAACTATGGCTACACCTTC,CASSRLRGQSANYGYTF